This T cell receptor beta chain was retrieved from a study of CD8 T cells in Susac syndrome. Germline-derived CDR1 and CDR2 are SQVTM and ANQGSEA. This CDR3 is 14 amino acids long. V lost 6 bases and J lost 7, with 19 bases in between. TCR beta was sequenced from blood CD8+ and CD4+ T cells. CD8+ and CD4+ T cells were negatively isolated; TEMRA cells were FACS-enriched. Random-hexamer reverse transcription was applied to about 0.5 to 1 ug RNA. TCRdb recomputed calls from the immunoSEQ multiplex PCR reads with MiXCR, one row per CDR3 protein. The sample consists of fewer than 250,000 distinct CDR3 sequences, 80% to 95% of them appearing once.

V and J are TRBV29-1 and TRBJ2-1; either TRBD1 or TRBD2 may supply D (5 bases each). The sequenced material came from CD8+ T cells from PBMCs. The receptor was derived from a human donor with multiple sclerosis. The CDR3 reads CSVRGQLGLNEQFF. For the CDR3, the DNA is TGCAGCGTCCGGGGCCAACTTGGTCTTAATGAGCAGTTCTTC.